The entry below gives a single T cell receptor (beta chain) sequence along with its context. The data originate from a study of cytomegalovirus exposure and HLA in healthy donors. PCR employed 60 Vbeta and 13 Jbeta primers. Libraries were prepared by immunoSEQ multiplex PCR; TCRdb keeps only in-frame clonotypes and omits some of them. The repertoire holds over 150,000 clones, with 71% as singletons. Sequencing was carried out using PBMCs. The clonotype originates from a woman in her 30s in good health and CMV-seronegative.

The CDR3 coding sequence is TGTGCCAGTAGTCTCGGGACTGCCCCCTACAATGAGCAGTTCTTC. Translation gives CASSLGTAPYNEQFF. The chain combines TRBV19 with TRBJ2-1; D might be TRBD2 (6 bases). Germline-derived CDR1 and CDR2 are LNHDA and SQIVND (reference sequence). The V gene lost 5 bases and the J gene lost 2 bases, with 13 bases spanning the gap. The CDR3 is 15 amino acids.